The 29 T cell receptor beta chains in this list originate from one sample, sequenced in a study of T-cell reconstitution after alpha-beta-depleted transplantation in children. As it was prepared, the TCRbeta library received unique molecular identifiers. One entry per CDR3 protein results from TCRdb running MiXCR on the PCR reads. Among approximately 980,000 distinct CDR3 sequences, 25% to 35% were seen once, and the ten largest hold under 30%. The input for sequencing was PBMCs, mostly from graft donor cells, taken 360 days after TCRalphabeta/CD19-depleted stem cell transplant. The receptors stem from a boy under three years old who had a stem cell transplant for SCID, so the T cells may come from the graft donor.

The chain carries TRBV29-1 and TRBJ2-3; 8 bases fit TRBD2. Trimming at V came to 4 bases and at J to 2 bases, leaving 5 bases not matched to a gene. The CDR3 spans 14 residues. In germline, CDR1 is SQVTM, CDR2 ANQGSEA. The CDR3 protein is CSVGPSGLTDTQYF. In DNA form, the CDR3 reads TGCAGCGTTGGCCCTAGCGGGCTCACAGATACGCAGTATTTT.

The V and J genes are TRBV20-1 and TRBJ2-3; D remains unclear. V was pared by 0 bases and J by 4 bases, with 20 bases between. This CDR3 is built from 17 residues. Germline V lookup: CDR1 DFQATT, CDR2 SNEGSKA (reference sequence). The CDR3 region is CSARDPRSPPLSDTQYF. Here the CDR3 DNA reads TGCAGTGCTAGAGATCCGCGCAGCCCACCTCTTTCAGATACGCAGTATTTT.

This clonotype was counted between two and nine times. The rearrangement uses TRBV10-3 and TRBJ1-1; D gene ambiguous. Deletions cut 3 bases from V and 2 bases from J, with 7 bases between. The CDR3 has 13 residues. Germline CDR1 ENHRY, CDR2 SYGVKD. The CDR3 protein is CAISDEANTEAFF. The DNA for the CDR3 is TGTGCCATCAGTGACGAGGCTAACACTGAAGCTTTCTTT.

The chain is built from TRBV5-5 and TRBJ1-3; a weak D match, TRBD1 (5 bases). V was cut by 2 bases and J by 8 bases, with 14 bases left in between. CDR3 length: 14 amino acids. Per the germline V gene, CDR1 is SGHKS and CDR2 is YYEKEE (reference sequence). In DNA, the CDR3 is TGTGCCAGCAGCTTCAGGGCTATGGTGGACACCATATATTTT. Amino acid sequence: CASSFRAMVDTIYF.

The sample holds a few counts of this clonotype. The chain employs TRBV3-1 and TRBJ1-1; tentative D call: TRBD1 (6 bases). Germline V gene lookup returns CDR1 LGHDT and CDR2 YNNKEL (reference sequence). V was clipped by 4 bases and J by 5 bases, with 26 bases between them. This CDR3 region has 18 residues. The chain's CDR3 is CASSPRGRDNYWGTEAFF. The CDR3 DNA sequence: TGTGCCAGCAGCCCCAGGGGCCGGGACAACTACTGGGGGACTGAAGCTTTCTTT.

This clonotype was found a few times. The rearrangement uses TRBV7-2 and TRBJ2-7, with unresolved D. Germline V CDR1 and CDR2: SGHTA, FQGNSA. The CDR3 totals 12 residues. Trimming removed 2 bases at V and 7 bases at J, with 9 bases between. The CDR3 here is CASSLSQGEQYF. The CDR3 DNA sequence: TGTGCCAGCAGCTTATCACAAGGAGAGCAGTACTTC.

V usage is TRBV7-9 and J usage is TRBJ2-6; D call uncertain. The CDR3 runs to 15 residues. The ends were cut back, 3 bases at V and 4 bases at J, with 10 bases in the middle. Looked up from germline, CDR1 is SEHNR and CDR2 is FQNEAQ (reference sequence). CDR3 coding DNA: TGTGCCAGCAGCTTTGGGTTTGAGGGGGCCAACGTCCTGACTTTC. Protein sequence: CASSFGFEGANVLTF.

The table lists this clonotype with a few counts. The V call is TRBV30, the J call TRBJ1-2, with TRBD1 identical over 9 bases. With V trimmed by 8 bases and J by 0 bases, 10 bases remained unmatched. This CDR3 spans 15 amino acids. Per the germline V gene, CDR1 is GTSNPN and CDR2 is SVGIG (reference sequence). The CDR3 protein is CALPTGGMANYGYTF. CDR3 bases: TGTGCCCTCCCCACAGGGGGCATGGCTAACTATGGCTACACCTTC.

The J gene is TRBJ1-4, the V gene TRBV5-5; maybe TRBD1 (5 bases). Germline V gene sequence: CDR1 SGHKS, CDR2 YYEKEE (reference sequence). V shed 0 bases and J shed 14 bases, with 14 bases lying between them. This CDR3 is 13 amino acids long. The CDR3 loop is CASSLAGGKNLFF. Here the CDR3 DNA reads TGTGCCAGCAGCTTGGCTGGGGGTAAGAATCTGTTTTTT.

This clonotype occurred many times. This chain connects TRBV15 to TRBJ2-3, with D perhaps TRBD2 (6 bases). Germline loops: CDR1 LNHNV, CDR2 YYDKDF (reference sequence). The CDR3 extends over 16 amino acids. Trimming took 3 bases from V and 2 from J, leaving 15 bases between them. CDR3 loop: CATSRVYGGITDTQYF. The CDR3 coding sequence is TGTGCCACCAGCAGGGTCTATGGGGGGATCACAGATACGCAGTATTTT.

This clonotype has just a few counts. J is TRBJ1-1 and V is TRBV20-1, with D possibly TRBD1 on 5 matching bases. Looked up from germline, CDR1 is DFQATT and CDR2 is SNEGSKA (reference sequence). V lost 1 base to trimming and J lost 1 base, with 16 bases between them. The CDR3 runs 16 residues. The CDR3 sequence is CSARGASRGANTEAFF. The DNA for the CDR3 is TGCAGTGCTAGAGGGGCATCTCGAGGGGCGAACACTGAAGCTTTCTTT.

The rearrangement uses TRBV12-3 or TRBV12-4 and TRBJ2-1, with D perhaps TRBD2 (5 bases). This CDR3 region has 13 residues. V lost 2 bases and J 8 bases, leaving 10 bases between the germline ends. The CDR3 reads CASSLIGEYEQFF. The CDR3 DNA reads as TGTGCCAGCAGTTTAATCGGGGAATATGAGCAGTTCTTC.

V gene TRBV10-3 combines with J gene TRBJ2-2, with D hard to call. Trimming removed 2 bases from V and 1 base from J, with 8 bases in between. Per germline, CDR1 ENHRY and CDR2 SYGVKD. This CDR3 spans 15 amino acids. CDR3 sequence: CAISEKAGNTGELFF. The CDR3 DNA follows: TGTGCCATCAGTGAGAAAGCAGGGAACACCGGGGAGCTGTTTTTT.

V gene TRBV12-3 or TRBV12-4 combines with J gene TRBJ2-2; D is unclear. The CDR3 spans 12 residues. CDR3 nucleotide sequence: TGTGCGGGTGGACCGGACACCGGGGAGCTGTTTTTT. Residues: CAGGPDTGELFF.

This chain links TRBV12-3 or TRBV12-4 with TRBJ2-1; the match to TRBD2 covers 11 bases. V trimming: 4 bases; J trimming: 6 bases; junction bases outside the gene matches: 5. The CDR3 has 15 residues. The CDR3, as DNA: TGTGCCAGCAGTTCTACTAGCGGGGGATCCAATGAGCAGTTCTTC. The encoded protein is CASSSTSGGSNEQFF.

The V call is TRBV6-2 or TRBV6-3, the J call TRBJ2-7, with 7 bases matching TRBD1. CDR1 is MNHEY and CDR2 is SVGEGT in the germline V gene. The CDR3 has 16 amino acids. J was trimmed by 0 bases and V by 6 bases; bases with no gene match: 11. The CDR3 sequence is CASSLPMGQSSYEQYF. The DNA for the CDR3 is TGTGCCAGCAGCCTGCCCATGGGACAGAGCTCCTACGAGCAGTACTTC.

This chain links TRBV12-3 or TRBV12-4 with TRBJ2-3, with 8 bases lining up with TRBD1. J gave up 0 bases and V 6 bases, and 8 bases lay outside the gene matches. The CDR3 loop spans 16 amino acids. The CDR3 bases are TGTGCCAGCAGCCCAGGGGACAGGACTAGCACAGATACGCAGTATTTT. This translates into CASSPGDRTSTDTQYF.

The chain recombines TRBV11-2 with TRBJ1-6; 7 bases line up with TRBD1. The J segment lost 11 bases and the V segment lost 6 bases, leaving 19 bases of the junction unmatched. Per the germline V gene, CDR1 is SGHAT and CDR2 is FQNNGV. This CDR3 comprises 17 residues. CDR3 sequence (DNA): TGTGCCAGCAGTCCTCTTTGGGGATGGACAGGTAGCCCACCCCTCCACTTT. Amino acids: CASSPLWGWTGSPPLHF.

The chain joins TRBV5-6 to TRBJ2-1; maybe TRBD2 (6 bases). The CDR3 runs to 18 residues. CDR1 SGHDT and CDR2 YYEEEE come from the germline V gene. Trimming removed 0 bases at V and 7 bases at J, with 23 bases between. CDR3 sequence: CASSLDQLRDSDGNEQFF. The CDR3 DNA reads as TGTGCCAGCAGCTTGGACCAACTCCGGGACTCGGATGGTAATGAGCAGTTCTTC.

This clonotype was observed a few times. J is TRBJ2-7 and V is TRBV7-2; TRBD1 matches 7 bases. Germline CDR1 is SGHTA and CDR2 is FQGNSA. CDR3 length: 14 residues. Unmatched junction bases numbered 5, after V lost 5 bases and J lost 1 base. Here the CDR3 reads CASSRQGGSYEQYF. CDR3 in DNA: TGTGCCAGCAGCCGACAGGGTGGTTCCTACGAGCAGTACTTC.

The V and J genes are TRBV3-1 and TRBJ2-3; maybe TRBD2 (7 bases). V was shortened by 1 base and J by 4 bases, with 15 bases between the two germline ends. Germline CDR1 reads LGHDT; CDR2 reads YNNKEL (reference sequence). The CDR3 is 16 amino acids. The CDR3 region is CASSQVWGGAPDTQYF. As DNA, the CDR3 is TGTGCCAGCAGCCAAGTATGGGGGGGGGCACCAGATACGCAGTATTTT.

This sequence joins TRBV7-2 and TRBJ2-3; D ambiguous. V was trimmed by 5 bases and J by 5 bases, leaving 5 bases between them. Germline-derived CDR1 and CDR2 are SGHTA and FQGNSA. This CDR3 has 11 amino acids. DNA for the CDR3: TGTGCCAGCAGCATCCGAGATACGCAGTATTTT. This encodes CASSIRDTQYF.

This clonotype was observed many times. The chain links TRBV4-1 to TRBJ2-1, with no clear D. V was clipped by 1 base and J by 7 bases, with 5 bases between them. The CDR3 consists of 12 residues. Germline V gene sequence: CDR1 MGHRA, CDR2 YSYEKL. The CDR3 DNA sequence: TGCGCCAGCAGCCAAGTGAGGAATGAGCAGTTCTTC. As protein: CASSQVRNEQFF.

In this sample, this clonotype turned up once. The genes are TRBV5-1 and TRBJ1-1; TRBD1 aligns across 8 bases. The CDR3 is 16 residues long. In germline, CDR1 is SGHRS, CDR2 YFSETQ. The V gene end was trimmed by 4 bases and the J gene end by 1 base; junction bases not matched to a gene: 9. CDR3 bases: TGCGCCAGCAGCCGCGACAGGGGTAGGGGGAACACTGAAGCTTTCTTT. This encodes CASSRDRGRGNTEAFF.

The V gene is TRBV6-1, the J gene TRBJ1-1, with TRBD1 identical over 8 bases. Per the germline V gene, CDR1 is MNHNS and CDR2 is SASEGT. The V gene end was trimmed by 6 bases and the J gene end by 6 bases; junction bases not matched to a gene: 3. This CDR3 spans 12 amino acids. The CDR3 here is CASRDRGAEAFF. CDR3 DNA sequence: TGTGCCAGCAGAGACAGGGGCGCTGAAGCTTTCTTT.

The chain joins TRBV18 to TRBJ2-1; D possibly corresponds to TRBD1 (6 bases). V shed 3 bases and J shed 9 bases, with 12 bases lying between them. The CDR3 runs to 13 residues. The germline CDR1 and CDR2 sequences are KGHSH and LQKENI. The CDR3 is CASSPGAQAEQFF. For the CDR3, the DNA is TGTGCCAGCTCACCGGGGGCCCAGGCTGAGCAGTTCTTC.

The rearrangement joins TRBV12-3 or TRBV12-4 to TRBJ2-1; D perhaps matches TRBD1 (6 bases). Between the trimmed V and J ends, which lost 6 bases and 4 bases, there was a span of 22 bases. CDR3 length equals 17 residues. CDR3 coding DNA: TGTGCCAGCAGGGGGGCCGGGTCCTCAAAGGGGTACAATGAGCAGTTCTTC. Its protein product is CASRGAGSSKGYNEQFF.

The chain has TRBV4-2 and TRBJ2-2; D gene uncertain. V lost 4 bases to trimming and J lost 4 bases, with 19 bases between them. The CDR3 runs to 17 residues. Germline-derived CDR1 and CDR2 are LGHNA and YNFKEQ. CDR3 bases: TGTGCCAGCAGCCCCCGGGCAGCCCAACCTAGCACCGGGGAGCTGTTTTTT. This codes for CASSPRAAQPSTGELFF.

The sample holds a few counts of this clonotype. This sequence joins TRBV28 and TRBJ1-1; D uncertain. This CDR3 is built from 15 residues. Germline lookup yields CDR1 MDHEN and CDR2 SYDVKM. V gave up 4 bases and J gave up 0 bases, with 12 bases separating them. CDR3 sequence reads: CASSSTRGLNTEAFF. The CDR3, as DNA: TGTGCCAGCAGTTCAACGCGAGGGCTGAACACTGAAGCTTTCTTT.